What follows describes a single T cell receptor beta chain. What it binds is unknown. The data were taken from a study of CD8+ T cells in alopecia areata. About the study: Twice daily, treated patients received 5 to 10 mg of oral tofacitinib.

The authors extracted RNA and reverse transcribed it into cDNA as the sequencing template. Only in-frame clones appear in the TCRdb table, and some are missing; sequencing was by immunoSEQ multiplex PCR. The repertoire holds a few hundred thousand clones, 60% seen once, with about 0.88% in the top ten. The CDR3 is made up of 14 amino acids. Trimming cost V 5 bases and J 6 bases; bases outside gene matches: 10. CDR1 is SQVTM, CDR2 ANQGSEA, per germline. Study conclusions and caveats: Tofacitinib significantly lowered scalp clonality and expanded CD8+ clones among the top 100. TCR sharing was clearer in mice than between patients, perhaps partly owing to patient HLA diversity.

The treatment was: oral pan-JAK inhibitor, 5-10 mg twice daily. This sample comprised CD4+ T cells sorted from blood, obtained at roughly week 53, from a patient treated with tofacitinib. The TCR was taken from a human donor with alopecia areata. The chain employs TRBV29-1 and TRBJ2-3; 8 nucleotides agree with TRBD1. CDR3 sequence reads: CSVRETGAPDTQYF. DNA for the CDR3: TGCAGCGTTCGAGAGACAGGGGCGCCCGATACGCAGTATTTT.